The 6 T cell receptor beta chains below were found in one sample sequenced in a study of blood T cell repertoires in COVID-19. Assay used: immunoSEQ multiplex PCR; TCRdb lists only in-frame clones, some missing. The sample carries around 11,000 clones, 65% to 90% recorded once. The specimen sequenced was peripheral blood. These receptors originate from an older man with active COVID-19.

This chain connects TRBV29-1 to TRBJ2-1, with D maybe TRBD1 (6 bases). The CDR3 has 13 residues. CDR1 is SQVTM, CDR2 ANQGSEA, per germline. Trimming left V 2 bases short and J 4 bases short, with 9 bases between. The CDR3 sequence: CSVERTAYNEQFF. For the CDR3, the DNA is TGCAGCGTTGAAAGGACAGCTTACAATGAGCAGTTCTTC.

This chain connects TRBV6-1 to TRBJ2-1; the D is unclear. The CDR3 is 14 amino acids. From germline, CDR1 is MNHNS and CDR2 SASEGT. Between the trimmed V and J ends, which lost 2 bases and 6 bases, there was a span of 11 bases. CDR3: CASSEPWSSNEQFF. The DNA for the CDR3 is TGTGCCAGCAGTGAACCGTGGAGTAGCAATGAGCAGTTCTTC.

V is TRBV6-6 and J is TRBJ2-1; 7 nucleotides line up with TRBD1. CDR1 is MNHNY, CDR2 SVGAGI, per germline (reference sequence). V dropped 8 bases and J dropped 2; count of bases not matched to a gene: 6. The CDR3 contains 14 residues. CDR3 region: CASASRGPYNEQFF. CDR3 nucleotides: TGTGCCAGCGCCTCGAGGGGGCCCTACAATGAGCAGTTCTTC.

This clone is labeled large. This chain links TRBV6-2 or TRBV6-3 with TRBJ2-7; TRBD1 matches at 7 bases. The CDR3 is made up of 17 amino acids. CDR1 and CDR2 (germline): MNHEY, SVGEGT. V was clipped by 5 bases and J by 3 bases; unmatched bases: 16. The CDR3 loop is CASSPSTGEPNFYEQYF. CDR3 in DNA: TGTGCCAGCAGTCCCTCCACAGGGGAACCCAACTTCTACGAGCAGTACTTC.

The chain joins TRBV4-1 to TRBJ1-1, with D uncertain. The germline V and J ends were trimmed by 0 bases and 10 bases, with 15 bases remaining between them. Germline assignment: CDR1 MGHRA and CDR2 YSYEKL. CDR3 length: 14 residues. Written as DNA, the CDR3 is TGCGCCAGCAGCCAAGAACGAGATCTAGGTGGAGCTTTCTTT. This sequence encodes CASSQERDLGGAFF.

The chain uses TRBV7-2 and TRBJ2-7, with 8 bases fitting TRBD1. This CDR3 comprises 15 residues. J lost 5 bases, V lost 4 bases, and 10 bases had no gene match. Germline V gene lookup returns CDR1 SGHTA and CDR2 FQGNSA. The CDR3 nucleotides read TGTGCCAGCAGCTGGACAGGGTATGGTGCTAACGAGCAGTACTTC. Its protein is CASSWTGYGANEQYF.